This TCR beta chain was recorded in a study of T-cell reconstitution after alpha-beta-depleted transplantation in children (dated by TCRdb to about 2016). Broadly, across the study: Using TCR repertoire profiling, the study quantitatively followed how T-cell immune reconstitution unfolded in children after TCRalphabeta/CD19-depleted allogeneic hematopoietic cell transplantation. The full study reports these points: Hyperexpanded clone frequencies declined over subsequent months; after one year, T-cell counts and TCRbeta diversity were mostly attributed to newly produced T cells. The apparently early recovery of alphabetaT-cell counts about two months after transplant reportedly depended on only several hundred rapidly expanded clones that came from non-depleted graft cells. In some patients, the high TCRbeta diversity seen at day 60 was put down to recipient T cells and intrathymic progenitors that had survived conditioning.

The treatment or condition label on this specimen signifies: allogeneic hematopoietic cell transplantation with graft depleted of TCRalphabeta T cells and CD19 B cells. Transplant recipients were children who received TCRalphabeta/CD19-depleted allogeneic hematopoietic cell grafts. In its sample, this clonotype was seen many times. There is no known antigen for this receptor. Per-nucleotide qualities are absent, and no much larger clonotype sits a single base away. To prepare the library, PCR was applied. The sample was run on an Illumina HiSeq 2500. TCR libraries were prepared with molecular barcoding, using unique molecular identifiers to normalize TCRbeta repertoire quantification. In TCRdb, the public reads were trimmed at Q25 with fastp and aligned with MiXCR, with productive beta chains retained. Rows are combined by CDR3 protein, so each entry shows the most common genes and DNA. Within this sample are 200,000 to 250,000 distinct CDR3 sequences, with about a tenth of them counted one time only. About 30% of the sample comes from the top ten.

Trimming takes 0 bases from V and 3 bases from J, and the germline ends sit 11 bases apart. The CDR3 contains 15 residues, cysteine and phenylalanine counted. The entry retains the CDR3 DNA only, 45 bases that are in frame from base 1. The input for sequencing was PBMCs, taken before TCRalphabeta/CD19-depleted stem cell transplant. This receptor was taken from a child younger than two with acute myeloid leukemia, due to receive a stem cell transplant. The chain was built from TRBV12-3 or TRBV12-4 and TRBJ2-5; a tentative D call is TRBD1 (6 bases match). The CDR3 reads CASSLAGTKKETQYF. The DNA is TGTGCCAGCAGTTTAGCCGGGACAAAGAAAGAGACCCAGTACTTC.